The 24 T cell receptor beta chains presented below share a single source sample, sequenced in a study of control samples from healthy donors and cancer patients. Data came from immunoSEQ multiplex PCR; TCRdb stores just in-frame clones and leaves some out. The sample includes approximately 100,000 clones, about 90% of them seen just once. The sequencing input was blood. These receptors were taken from a man aged 25 to 40 in good health.

The sample holds one count of this clone. The chain joins TRBV29-1 to TRBJ2-3; D unresolved. The germline V gene encodes CDR1 SQVTM and CDR2 ANQGSEA. The V gene lost 7 bases and the J gene lost 3 bases, with 8 bases spanning the gap. The CDR3 totals 11 residues. In DNA form, the CDR3 reads TGCAGCGGGGGAAGTACAGATACGCAGTATTTT. Translated: CSGGSTDTQYF.

This clone has only one observation. This chain joins TRBV5-6 and TRBJ2-7; no definite D call. Trimming removed 0 bases at V and 5 bases at J, with 6 bases between. Germline values: CDR1 SGHDT, CDR2 YYEEEE. The CDR3 loop spans 12 amino acids. CDR3 in DNA: TGTGCCAGCAGCTTGGAGGGCCACGAGCAGTACTTC. This encodes CASSLEGHEQYF. The full variable domain, with the rest looked up from reference TRBV5-6 and TRBJ2-7, is DAGVTQSPTHLIKTRGQQVTLRCSPKSGHDTVSWYQQALGQGPQFIFQYYEEEERQRGNFPDRFSGHQFPNYSSELNVNALLLGDSALYLCASSLEGHEQYFGPGTRLTVT.

This chain connects TRBV9 to TRBJ1-3; maybe TRBD1 (5 bases). Germline-derived CDR1 and CDR2 are SGDLS and YYNGEE. The CDR3 runs to 15 residues. V dropped 0 bases and J dropped 0 bases, with 7 bases sitting between them. CDR3 DNA: TGTGCCAGCAGCGTAGATACAGGCTCTGGAAACACCATATATTTT. This gives the protein CASSVDTGSGNTIYF. The full variable domain, its missing parts supplied by reference TRBV9 and TRBJ1-3, is DSGVTQTPKHLITATGQRVTLRCSPRSGDLSVYWYQQSLDQGLQFLIQYYNGEERAKGNILERFSAQQFPDLHSELNLSSLELGDSALYFCASSVDTGSGNTIYFGEGSWLTVV.

The chain joins TRBV24-1 to TRBJ2-7; D perhaps matches TRBD2 (5 bases). CDR3 length equals 14 residues. Germline V CDR1 and CDR2: KGHDR, SFDVKD. Between the trimmed V and J ends, which lost 3 bases and 5 bases, there was a span of 13 bases. CDR3: CATSDPSRAHEQYF. In nucleotides, the CDR3 is TGTGCCACCAGTGATCCTAGCCGGGCCCACGAGCAGTACTTC.

This chain connects TRBV6-5 to TRBJ2-1; 9 bases match TRBD2. In germline, CDR1 is MNHEY, CDR2 SVGAGI. This CDR3 is 15 amino acids long. V shed 2 bases, J shed 8 bases, and the junction held 7 bases outside the gene matches. The CDR3 bases are TGTGCCAGCAGTTACGGGCTAGCGGGAATGGATGAGCAGTTCTTC. Translation: CASSYGLAGMDEQFF.

This sequence joins TRBV11-3 and TRBJ1-2, with 12 bases identical to TRBD1. After removal of 5 bases from V and 7 bases from J, the junction contained 5 bases not matched to a gene. CDR1 and CDR2 from the germline V gene are SGHNT and YENEEA. The CDR3 runs 14 residues. The CDR3 nucleotides read TGTGCCAGCAGCCCCGGGACAGGGGGCCGTGGCTACACCTTC. Translated, it gives CASSPGTGGRGYTF.

The chain is built from TRBV7-7 and TRBJ1-4; 7 bases map to TRBD1. Germline CDR1 SSHAT, CDR2 FNYEAQ (reference sequence). The CDR3 totals 14 residues. V trimming: 5 bases; J trimming: 4 bases; junction bases outside the gene matches: 4. The chain's CDR3 is CASSRDSLNEKLFF. In nucleotides, the CDR3 is TGTGCCAGCAGCAGGGACAGCCTTAATGAAAAACTGTTTTTT.

The rearrangement joins TRBV18 to TRBJ2-7, with TRBD1 as a possible D gene (5 bases). The CDR3 contains 15 residues. Trimming left V 6 bases short and J 0 bases short, with 15 bases between. The germline CDR1 and CDR2 sequences are KGHSH and LQKENI. CDR3 sequence: CASSEGAASSYEQYF. The CDR3 DNA reads TGTGCCAGCTCCGAAGGGGCGGCTAGCTCCTACGAGCAGTACTTC.

This chain links TRBV6-5 with TRBJ2-5, with D possibly being TRBD2 (5 bases). Trimming cost V 8 bases and J 5 bases, with 15 bases left between them. This CDR3 has 13 residues. Germline CDR1 reads MNHEY; CDR2 reads SVGAGI. CDR3 DNA sequence: TGTGCCAGCGCCGGACGCCGCGGGGAGACCCAGTACTTC. It is translated as CASAGRRGETQYF.

In this sample, this clone turned up a few times. The CDR3, as DNA: TGTGCCAGCAGCGTAGAGGTAGCGGGAAACGAGCAGTACTTC. This codes for CASSVEVAGNEQYF. J is TRBJ2-7 and V is TRBV9; the match to TRBD2 covers 8 bases. V gave up 0 bases and J gave up 5 bases; unmatched junction bases: 4. The CDR3 totals 14 residues. Germline V gene sequence: CDR1 SGDLS, CDR2 YYNGEE.

The V call is TRBV3-1 (or the pseudogene TRBV3-2), the J call TRBJ2-6; no clear D gene. Trimming removed 3 bases from V and 3 bases from J, with 12 bases in between. Germline CDR1 is LGHDT and CDR2 is YNNKEL (reference sequence). CDR3 length equals 16 residues. CDR3 region: CASSQDRLVGANVLTF. The CDR3 DNA reads TGTGCCAGCAGCCAGGACCGTCTGGTTGGGGCCAACGTCCTGACTTTC.

V is TRBV30 and J is TRBJ2-7; a possible D gene is TRBD2 (6 bases). Trimming removed 5 bases from V and 5 bases from J, with 13 bases in between. In germline, CDR1 is GTSNPN, CDR2 SVGIG (reference sequence). There are 12 residues in the CDR3. This CDR3 is CAWGASDHEQYF. Written as DNA, the CDR3 is TGTGCCTGGGGGGCTAGCGACCACGAGCAGTACTTC.

The genes are TRBV4-3 and TRBJ1-2; no clear D gene. In germline, CDR1 is LGHNA, CDR2 YSLEER. This CDR3 comprises 14 residues. The ends were cut back, 0 bases at V and 7 bases at J, with 12 bases in the middle. The CDR3 spells CASSQEVVSGGYTF. The CDR3 DNA sequence: TGCGCCAGCAGCCAAGAAGTAGTCTCTGGTGGCTACACCTTC.

This clone was seen just once. V gene TRBV28 combines with J gene TRBJ2-7; D might be TRBD1 or TRBD2, each matching 5 bases. This CDR3 spans 16 amino acids. Trimming shortened V by 2 bases and J by 0 bases, and 14 bases separated the two germline ends. The germline CDR1 and CDR2 sequences are MDHEN and SYDVKM. The CDR3 coding sequence is TGTGCCAGCAGTTTAGGGACGGCCCAATTCTCCTACGAGCAGTACTTC. Protein sequence: CASSLGTAQFSYEQYF.

The chain joins TRBV19 to TRBJ2-7; 9 bases are a match to TRBD2. Germline trimming cut 4 bases from V and 5 bases from J; bases unmatched to any gene: 9. The V gene's germline CDR1 is LNHDA and CDR2 SQIVND (reference sequence). The CDR3 sequence is 15 residues long. DNA for the CDR3: TGTGCCAGTAGTACCTACATGCTAGCGGGAAACGAGCAGTACTTC. The encoded protein is CASSTYMLAGNEQYF.

This chain joins TRBV7-9 and TRBJ2-5, with 9 bases identical to TRBD1. The CDR3 is made up of 13 amino acids. CDR1 is SEHNR, CDR2 FQNEAQ, per germline (reference sequence). V shed 8 bases, J shed 0 bases, and the junction held 1 base outside the gene matches. The CDR3 sequence: CASGTGYQETQYF. The CDR3 DNA sequence: TGTGCCAGCGGGACAGGGTACCAAGAGACCCAGTACTTC.

V is TRBV7-3 and J is TRBJ1-1; D call uncertain. V dropped 1 base and J dropped 1 base, with 4 bases sitting between them. The CDR3 length is 13 residues. The V gene's germline CDR1 is SGHTA and CDR2 FQGTGA. DNA for the CDR3: TGTGCCAGCAGCTTAATTCCGAACACTGAAGCTTTCTTT. Translated: CASSLIPNTEAFF. The full variable domain, its missing parts supplied by reference TRBV7-3 and TRBJ1-1, is GAGVSQTPSNKVTEKGKYVELRCDPISGHTALYWYRQSLGQGPEFLIYFQGTGAADDSGLPNDRFFAVRPEGSVSTLKIQRTERGDSAVYLCASSLIPNTEAFFGQGTRLTVV.

V is TRBV7-2 and J is TRBJ1-6; TRBD1 aligns across 11 bases. The ends lost 5 bases at V and 9 bases at J; junction bases unmatched: 9. CDR1 SGHTA and CDR2 FQGNSA come from the germline V gene. The CDR3 has 16 residues. CDR3: CASSARSGTGGSPLHF. In DNA, the CDR3 is TGTGCCAGCAGCGCCAGATCCGGGACAGGGGGTTCACCCCTCCACTTT.

The chain joins TRBV13 to TRBJ2-1; the D gene is possibly TRBD1 (5 bases). The CDR3 is 19 amino acids. The germline V and J ends were trimmed by 5 bases and 3 bases, with 26 bases remaining between them. Germline-derived CDR1 and CDR2 are PRHDT and FYEKMQ (reference sequence). The CDR3 here is CASSGRGSVPETVYNEQFF. As DNA, the CDR3 is TGTGCCAGCAGCGGAAGAGGTAGTGTGCCGGAGACAGTCTACAATGAGCAGTTCTTC. The full variable domain, completed using reference TRBV13 and TRBJ2-1, is AAGVIQSPRHLIKEKRETATLKCYPIPRHDTVYWYQQGPGQDPQFLISFYEKMQSDKGSIPDRFSAQQFSDYHSELNMSSLELGDSALYFCASSGRGSVPETVYNEQFFGPGTRLTVL.

This clone was seen only once. This chain links TRBV6-5 with TRBJ2-7; D perhaps matches TRBD1 (6 bases). The CDR3 loop spans 14 amino acids. V lost 7 bases and J 2 bases, leaving 15 bases between the germline ends. Germline V gene sequence: CDR1 MNHEY, CDR2 SVGAGI. CDR3 in DNA: TGTGCCAGCAAGAGGGGGACCGTTCCCTACGAGCAGTACTTC. Translated: CASKRGTVPYEQYF.

This sequence joins TRBV12-5 and TRBJ2-1, with 9 bases fitting TRBD1. This CDR3 contains 16 residues. CDR1 is LGHNT, CDR2 FRNRAP, per germline. V dropped 3 bases and J dropped 3; count of bases not matched to a gene: 6. The CDR3 loop is CASGLSPGQGYNEQFF. CDR3 nucleotide sequence: TGTGCTAGTGGTTTAAGTCCGGGACAGGGCTACAATGAGCAGTTCTTC.

The chain couples TRBV11-2 to TRBJ2-3; D is tentatively TRBD1 or TRBD2 (5 bases each). CDR1 and CDR2 from the germline V gene are SGHAT and FQNNGV. This CDR3 is built from 15 residues. Trimming removed 3 bases from V and 5 bases from J, with 15 bases in between. CDR3 DNA sequence: TGTGCCAGCAGCTTTCCTAGCCTGGGGGTAGATACGCAGTATTTT. It yields the protein CASSFPSLGVDTQYF.

The sample holds a few counts of this clone. The CDR3 sequence is CASVDWMGHEQYF. The CDR3 region has the DNA TGTGCCAGTGTAGATTGGATGGGCCACGAGCAGTACTTC. V usage is TRBV28 and J usage is TRBJ2-7, with D unclear. V lost 9 bases, J lost 5 bases, and 17 bases lay in between. CDR3 length: 13 amino acids. Germline V gene lookup returns CDR1 MDHEN and CDR2 SYDVKM.

The V gene is TRBV5-8, the J gene TRBJ1-6; possible D gene TRBD1, 6 bases. The germline V gene has CDR1 SGHTS and CDR2 YDEGEE. The germline V and J ends were trimmed by 3 bases and 3 bases, with 16 bases remaining between them. The CDR3 length is 17 residues. The chain's CDR3 is CASSSYRERGYNSPLHF. CDR3 sequence (DNA): TGTGCCAGCAGCTCTTACAGGGAGAGGGGCTATAATTCACCCCTCCACTTT.